These T cell receptor beta chains were read from a single sample in a study of shared clonotypes between healthy human individuals. The data were produced by immunoSEQ multiplex PCR, yet TCRdb's version contains in-frame clones alone and is incomplete. The sample includes about 2.4 million clones, more than 90% of them seen just once. Specimen: naive CD4+ T cells sorted from blood. The receptors derive from a man aged 18 to 30 in good health. The CDR3 runs from the conserved cysteine through the conserved F or W.

>TRBV19|TRBJ2-3
CASSNRGGADTQYF
>TRBV4-2|TRBJ1-2
CASSREGVGYGYTF
>TRBV10-3|TRBJ2-1
CAIGIAGSYNEQFF
>TRBV28|TRBJ1-5
CASSVGGRQPQHF
>TRBV2|TRBJ1-5
CASTREGGNQPQHF
>TRBV7-9|TRBJ1-6
CASSTGMNWGSSYNSPLHF
>TRBV11-2|TRBJ1-1
CASSLGAGKNTEAFF
>TRBV7-9|TRBJ2-3
CASSSRQGLMGDTQYF
>TRBV28|TRBJ2-5
CASSSRETQYF
>TRBV11-1|TRBJ1-2
CASSLNVTTYGYTF
>TRBV6-6|TRBJ1-6
CASSYLAEGSPLHF
>TRBV7-2|TRBJ2-2
CASSLNLAGELFF
>TRBV28|TRBJ1-6
CASSQGTVNSPLHF
>TRBV11-3|TRBJ2-7
CASSCWTGLNEQYF
>TRBV6-6|TRBJ2-3
CATIARVGTDTQYF
>TRBV19|TRBJ2-1
CASGQVYAGGPRRYNEQFF
>TRBV6-1|TRBJ2-5
CASREPGRGETQYF
>TRBV11-2|TRBJ2-3
CASSLGDTTIGADTQYF